Listed here is a single T cell receptor beta chain. As yet, its antigen is unknown. Antigen-specific CD4+ T cell clonotypes were called by their expansion after viral peptide-pool culture in ViraFEST. Following an approximately 10-day culture, CD4+ T cells were purified. The person had PCR-confirmed SARS-CoV-2 infection between March and December 2020. Half the medium was replaced with IL-2 medium on days 3 and 7. Sequencing used immunoSEQ multiplex PCR; TCRdb keeps in-frame clones, though not all of them. The table has around 30,000 clones, 65% to 75% seen once. Germline CDR1 and CDR2: SGDLS and YYNGEE. The CDR3 runs to 16 residues. The trim removed 4 bases at V and 2 bases at J, leaving 7 bases unmatched. The record originates from a study of vaccination effects on CD4 cells after COVID-19. The study's findings and limits: Late after vaccination, infection- and vaccine-induced clones showed marked clonal contraction. Researchers reported few convalescent patients and no early post-infection timepoints in the study.

This clonotype was obtained from a human donor who had a prior SARS-CoV-2 infection. The rearrangement uses TRBV9 and TRBJ2-3; 10 nucleotides line up with TRBD2. Sequencing used CD4+ T cells from PBMCs cultured with SARS-CoV-2 spike peptides, obtained before COVID-19 vaccination. The CDR3 loop reads CASSSRTSGLTDTQYF. The CDR3 DNA reads as TGTGCCAGCAGCTCACGGACTAGCGGACTCACAGATACGCAGTATTTT.